This TCR beta chain appears in the sequencing data of a study of glioma-infiltrating T cells after dendritic cell vaccination. Study-level results: Few patients contributed both blood and tumor specimens.

Time point given: after dendritic cell vaccination, including at tumor progression/relapse. Selection required adequate fresh-frozen tumor tissue plus more than two years' survival data. No glioblastoma patient carried an isocitrate dehydrogenase mutation. Primers: 60 V beta forward and 13 J beta reverse. Method: immunoSEQ multiplex PCR; TCRdb's copy keeps in-frame clones and lacks some. The sample consists of roughly 85,000 clones, 85% of them appearing once. Germline V CDR1 and CDR2: SGHTA, FQGNSA. The CDR3 length is 17 residues. The V end lost 1 base, the J end lost 3 bases, and 15 bases lay between the germline ends. Remarks on this clone: Its antigen is unidentified.

The receptor was derived from a human donor with glioblastoma. The source was blood, collected after dendritic cell vaccination. The chain couples TRBV7-2 to TRBJ2-2, with D perhaps TRBD1 (6 bases). CDR3 coding DNA: TGTGCCAGCAGCTTAGGTGGGGTGGGGGCGGACACCGGGGAGCTGTTTTTT. It codes for CASSLGGVGADTGELFF.